This TCR beta chain came from a study of cytomegalovirus exposure and HLA in healthy donors. Comments on this clone: Its target is unknown.

At sampling all donors were nominally healthy, likely with unrecorded immune exposures. Vbeta (60) and Jbeta (13) primers were used in the PCR. The table came from immunoSEQ multiplex PCR; TCRdb's copy has only in-frame clones and leaves some out. The profile shows under 300,000 clones, approximately 81% of them singletons. Study-wide results and caveats: Productive status was seen about 90% or about 30% of the time for most TCR beta V segments in an earlier analysis. It was likely that a cluster of highly shared sequence variants was a sequencing artifact. Relative to the approximately 660-donor mean, N-insertions were reportedly fewer in an Asian-associated ancestry cluster in a later analysis.

The source is a woman between 55 and 75 years old in good health and CMV-seropositive. Sequenced: PBMCs.

Here the CDR3 reads CASSSQTSHKETQYF. CDR3 DNA: TGTGCCAGCAGTTCCCAGACTAGTCATAAAGAGACCCAGTACTTC. The chain has TRBV28 and TRBJ2-5; a possible D gene is TRBD2 (6 bases). V lost 4 bases to trimming and J lost 3 bases, with 15 bases between them. Germline loops: CDR1 MDHEN, CDR2 SYDVKM. The CDR3 is 15 residues long. The full variable domain, in which reference TRBV28 and TRBJ2-5 provide the parts outside the CDR3, is DVKVTQSSRYLVKRTGEKVFLECVQDMDHENMFWYRQDPGLGLRLIYFSYDVKMKEKGDIPEGYSVSREKKERFSLILESASTNQTSMYLCASSSQTSHKETQYFGPGTRLLVL.